This record looks at one T cell receptor beta chain sequence and its context. Antigen: not known. Stable hyperthyroidism: no ophthalmopathy progression over 18 months of follow-up. Thyroid ultrasound and orbital computed tomography, with clinical symptoms and serum thyroxine and TRAb, informed diagnoses. The CDR3 loop spans 13 amino acids. V was trimmed by 10 bases and J by 8 bases, leaving 17 bases between them. Germline lookup yields CDR1 MNHNS and CDR2 SASEGT. This entry belongs to a study of T cells in Graves' hyperthyroidism and ophthalmopathy. What was amplified from RNA transcripts were TCR beta CDR3 regions. The TCR CDR3 first-round RT-PCR relied on the HTBI primer set. TCRdb used MiXCR to reprocess the multiplex PCR reads, holding one entry per CDR3 protein. The sample lists more than 650,000 distinct CDR3 sequences; roughly 15% were seen once. Study-wide results and caveats: Ophthalmopathy was model-predicted a median about 6.7 months pre-onset. A 13 V-J model separated ophthalmopathy from stable hyperthyroidism.

Sequencing used blood. The source of this sequence is a woman between 18 and 29 years old with Graves' hyperthyroidism. V gene TRBV6-1 combines with J gene TRBJ1-4; D perhaps matches TRBD1 (5 bases). The CDR3 loop is CATLGDHGEKLFF. The DNA for the CDR3 is TGTGCCACCCTGGGGGACCACGGCGAAAAACTGTTTTTT.